A selection of T cell receptor beta chains follows, all from one sample in a study of shared clonotypes between healthy human individuals. Data came from immunoSEQ multiplex PCR; TCRdb stores just in-frame clones and leaves some out. The sample holds 2 million or so clones, 85% to 95% seen once. Sequencing was performed on naive CD4+ T cells sorted from blood. These receptors originate from a man in his late teens or twenties in good health. The CDR3 runs from the conserved cysteine through the conserved F or W. A D gene is named only where the DNA matches it firmly. The size entry is marked missing in some rows and otherwise reads once, few, many or a size class.

CAISESNRNRDPEAFF	TGTGCCATCAGTGAGTCGAACCGAAATAGAGATCCTGAAGCTTTCTTT	.	TRBV10-3	TRBJ1-1	.
CASSLGGGAANEQFF	TGCGCCAGCAGCTTGGGCGGTGGGGCTGCCAATGAGCAGTTCTTC	once	TRBV5-1	TRBJ2-1	.
CAISESSVRNTEAFF	TGTGCCATCAGTGAGTCGTCGGTCAGGAACACTGAAGCTTTCTTT	.	TRBV10-3	TRBJ1-1	.
CASTPQGPDYEQYF	TGCGCCAGCACCCCTCAGGGACCTGACTACGAGCAGTACTTC	.	TRBV5-1	TRBJ2-7	.
CASSPTGTSQETQYF	TGTGCCAGCAGCCCAACCGGGACATCACAAGAGACCCAGTACTTC	.	TRBV6-6	TRBJ2-5	.
CASSSTGGDTEAFF	TGTGCCAGCAGTTCGACAGGGGGGGACACTGAAGCTTTCTTT	.	TRBV2	TRBJ1-1	TRBD1
CASSEPGGMPQHF	TGTGCCAGCAGTGAACCGGGGGGGATGCCCCAGCATTTT	.	TRBV6-1	TRBJ1-5	.
CASSDPGIYGYTF	TGTGCCAGCAGTGACCCCGGGATCTATGGCTACACCTTC	.	TRBV2	TRBJ1-2	.
CASSVATGKGAQETQYF	TGTGCCAGCAGCGTAGCTACAGGGAAGGGAGCCCAGGAGACCCAGTACTTC	.	TRBV9	TRBJ2-5	.
CASSFGQLNEKLFF	TGCGCCAGCAGCTTCGGGCAGCTTAATGAAAAACTGTTTTTT	.	TRBV5-1	TRBJ1-4	.
CASRVTGGETQYF	TGTGCCAGCAGAGTGACAGGGGGGGAGACCCAGTACTTC	.	TRBV6-5	TRBJ2-5	TRBD1
CASSLVVASGSSTDTQYF	TGTGCCAGCAGCTTAGTGGTAGCTAGCGGGAGTAGCACAGATACGCAGTATTTT	once	TRBV7-8	TRBJ2-3	TRBD2
CASSYQVDYGYTF	TGCGCCAGCAGTTATCAGGTCGACTATGGCTACACCTTC	.	TRBV5-1	TRBJ1-2	.
CASSLDSASSYNEQFF	TGTGCCAGCAGCTTAGACAGCGCTAGCTCCTACAATGAGCAGTTCTTC	.	TRBV11-1	TRBJ2-1	.
CASSEREMNTEAFF	TGTGCCAGCAGTGAGCGGGAGATGAACACTGAAGCTTTCTTT	.	TRBV6-1	TRBJ1-1	.
CATSRDRSSNYGYTF	TGTGCCACCAGCAGAGATCGTTCTTCCAACTATGGCTACACCTTC	.	TRBV15	TRBJ1-2	.
CAWSVGGGTEAFF	TGTGCCTGGAGTGTGGGAGGGGGCACTGAAGCTTTCTTT	.	TRBV30	TRBJ1-1	.
CASSLGRASTDTQYF	TGTGCCAGCAGCTTGGGCAGGGCAAGCACAGATACGCAGTATTTT	.	TRBV5-6	TRBJ2-3	.
CASSIAPTYLGYEQYF	TGTGCCAGTAGTATAGCCCCAACATATCTGGGCTACGAGCAGTACTTC	.	TRBV19	TRBJ2-7	.
CASTRDRADSPLHF	TGTGCCAGCACGAGGGACAGGGCAGACTCACCCCTCCACTTT	.	TRBV6-1	TRBJ1-6	TRBD1
CASSIRTGVTDTQYF	TGTGCCAGTAGTATCCGGACAGGGGTCACAGATACGCAGTATTTT	.	TRBV19	TRBJ2-3	TRBD1
CASSRPDQGVNTEAFF	TGTGCCAGCAGCCGCCCGGACCAGGGGGTGAACACTGAAGCTTTCTTT	.	TRBV11-2	TRBJ1-1	TRBD1
CASLGGGSPLHF	TGTGCCAGCCTTGGGGGAGGTTCACCCCTCCACTTT	.	TRBV6-6	TRBJ1-6	.
CASSEATPTRVKNIQYF	TGTGCCAGCAGTGAAGCGACCCCTACACGGGTCAAAAACATTCAGTACTTC	once	TRBV6-1	TRBJ2-4	.